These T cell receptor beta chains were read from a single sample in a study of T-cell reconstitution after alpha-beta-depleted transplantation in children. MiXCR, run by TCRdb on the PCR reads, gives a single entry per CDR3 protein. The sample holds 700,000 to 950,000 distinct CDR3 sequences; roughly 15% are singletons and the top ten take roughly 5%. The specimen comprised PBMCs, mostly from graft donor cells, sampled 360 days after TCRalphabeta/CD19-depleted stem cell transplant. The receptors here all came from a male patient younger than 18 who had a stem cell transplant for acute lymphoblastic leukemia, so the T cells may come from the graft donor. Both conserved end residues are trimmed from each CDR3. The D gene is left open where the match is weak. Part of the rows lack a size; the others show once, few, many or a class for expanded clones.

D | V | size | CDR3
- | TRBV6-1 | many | ASSRRGRENNEQF
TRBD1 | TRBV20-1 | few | SATSRDRGLRWNTEAF
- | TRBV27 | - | ASIPRKAQNTGELF
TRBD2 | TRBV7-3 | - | ASSLWVSGANTGELF
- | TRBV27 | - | ASSWSGDQVYEQY
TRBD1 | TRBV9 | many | ASSAGQGIDEQF
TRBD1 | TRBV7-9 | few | ASSPTTGVNEQF
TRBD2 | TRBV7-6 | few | ASVAGGGGNEQF
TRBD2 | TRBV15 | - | ATSRDVSGRSETQY
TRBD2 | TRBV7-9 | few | ASTPLGLAGVDTQY
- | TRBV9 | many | ASSVYGRGASYEQY
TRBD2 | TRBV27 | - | ASSFSLAGHYEQY
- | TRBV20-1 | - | SARMSSRAYNEQF
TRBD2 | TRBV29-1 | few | SVRSGRGGLYEQY
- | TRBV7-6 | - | ASTSRGNTGELF
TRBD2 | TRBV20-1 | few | SARPTSGRFNEQF
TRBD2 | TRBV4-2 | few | ASILSGLAGPFPQLRGYNEQF
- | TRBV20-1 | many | SALLLAGNSYEQY
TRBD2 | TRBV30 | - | AWRIAGMEY
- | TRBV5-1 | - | ASSLEGSNSPLH
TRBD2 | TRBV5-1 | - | ASSPRTSGGTGELF
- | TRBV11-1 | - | ASSLVFPGTTMTDTQY
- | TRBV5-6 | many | ASSENRFSSYNEQF
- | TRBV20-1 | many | SEADGRAYNEQF
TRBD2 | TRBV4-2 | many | ASSQELAGALAKNIQY
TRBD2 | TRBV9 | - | ASSAGWSGGPTYEQY
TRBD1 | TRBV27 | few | ASNIRDRGHEQY